Each of the 21 T cell receptor beta chains below was sequenced from the same sample in a study of response to subunit inactivated influenza vaccine. TCRdb recomputed calls from the RT-PCR reads with MiXCR, one row per CDR3 protein. Here the sample spans hundreds of thousands of distinct CDR3 sequences, around 10% being singletons. This sample also appeared in a second study, on T cells expressing NK-cell markers. This second study says: For TCR beta, cDNA was produced by 5'RACE template switching with UMIs.

Source: PBMCs from blood, taken on the day of vaccination. All receptors come from a man in his forties or fifties who received an inactivated influenza vaccine.

This clonotype was seen only a few times. The J gene is TRBJ1-4, the V gene TRBV5-1; 7 nucleotides line up with TRBD1. The CDR3 has 16 amino acids. Germline CDR1 SGHRS, CDR2 YFSETQ. V dropped 4 bases and J dropped 0; count of bases not matched to a gene: 6. CDR3: CASSADRETTNEKLFF. Written as DNA, the CDR3 is TGCGCCAGCAGCGCCGACAGGGAGACAACTAATGAAAAACTGTTTTTT. Supplemented by reference TRBV5-1 and TRBJ1-4, the full variable domain reads KAGVTQTPRYLIKTRGQQVTLSCSPISGHRSVSWYQQTPGQGLQFLFEYFSETQRNKGNFPGRFSGRQFSNSRSEMNVSTLELGDSALYLCASSADRETTNEKLFFGSGTQLSVL.

The DNA of the CDR3 is TGTGCCAGCAGCACCAGATTCAAACAGGGGCGTCAAGAGACCCAGTACTTC. This encodes CASSTRFKQGRQETQYF. This chain uses TRBV11-2 with TRBJ2-5; 7 positions agree with TRBD1. Germline loops: CDR1 SGHAT, CDR2 FQNNGV. The CDR3 has 17 residues. Unmatched junction bases numbered 14, after V lost 5 bases and J lost 2 bases.

This clonotype was found many times. The gene calls are TRBV4-2 and TRBJ2-1; 12 bases match TRBD2. The length of the CDR3 is 15 residues. Germline V gene sequence: CDR1 LGHNA, CDR2 YNFKEQ. V shed 4 bases and J 8 bases; nucleotides not matched to a gene: 6. The CDR3 here is CASSRASGRGDEQFF. CDR3 bases: TGTGCCAGCAGCCGAGCTAGCGGGAGGGGGGATGAGCAGTTCTTC.

This clonotype has a handful of counts. The chain couples TRBV19 to TRBJ2-1, with TRBD2 matching 10 bases. The J segment lost 6 bases and the V segment lost 1 base, leaving 3 bases of the junction unmatched. Per germline, CDR1 LNHDA and CDR2 SQIVND (reference sequence). CDR3 size: 15 residues. The CDR3 sequence: CASSIASGSFNEQFF. The CDR3 nucleotides are TGTGCCAGTAGTATAGCTAGCGGGAGCTTCAATGAGCAGTTCTTC.

The CDR3 sequence: CAITQREGGEQYF. CDR3 nucleotide sequence: TGTGCCATCACCCAGCGGGAGGGGGGCGAGCAGTACTTC. The V call is TRBV10-3, the J call TRBJ2-7, with TRBD2 matching over 10 bases. CDR3 length equals 13 residues. The V segment lost 7 bases and the J segment 6 bases; nucleotides outside the gene matches: 6. Germline V lookup: CDR1 ENHRY, CDR2 SYGVKD.

The chain links TRBV7-2 to TRBJ1-2; D perhaps matches TRBD1 (5 bases). The germline V gene has CDR1 SGHTA and CDR2 FQGNSA. V shed 6 bases and J shed 5 bases, with 13 bases lying between them. The CDR3 loop spans 13 amino acids. The CDR3 here is CASRRDREYGYTF. The DNA of the CDR3 is TGTGCCAGCAGGCGGGACCGAGAATATGGCTACACCTTC.

The rearrangement uses TRBV20-1 and TRBJ1-6; D call uncertain. Germline loops: CDR1 DFQATT, CDR2 SNEGSKA (reference sequence). CDR3 length equals 14 residues. V shed 6 bases and J shed 0 bases, with 9 bases lying between them. The CDR3 region is CSARDFSYNSPLHF. The CDR3 nucleotides read TGCAGTGCCCGCGATTTCTCCTATAATTCACCCCTCCACTTT.

This clonotype has a handful of counts. This chain connects TRBV29-1 to TRBJ1-1; 10 bases match TRBD1. CDR3 length: 13 residues. With 6 bases clipped from V and 4 bases from J, the junction kept 5 bases outside the gene matches. Germline V gene lookup returns CDR1 SQVTM and CDR2 ANQGSEA. This CDR3 is CSVQGQGGTEAFF. DNA for the CDR3: TGCAGCGTGCAAGGACAGGGGGGCACTGAAGCTTTCTTT. The full variable domain, rest sourced from reference TRBV29-1 and TRBJ1-1, is SAVISQKPSRDICQRGTSLTIQCQVDSQVTMMFWYRQQPGQSLTLIATANQGSEATYESGFVIDKFPISRPNLTFSTLTVSNMSPEDSSIYLCSVQGQGGTEAFFGQGTRLTVV.

This clonotype was seen at least ten times. The rearrangement links TRBV4-3 to TRBJ1-2; 7 nucleotides line up with TRBD1. V shed 0 bases, J shed 8 bases, and the junction held 15 bases outside the gene matches. CDR3 length equals 17 residues. CDR1 is LGHNA, CDR2 YSLEER, per germline. For the CDR3, the DNA is TGCGCCAGCAGCCAAGACCTGAGGACAGGCTCGGAGGGGGGCTACACCTTC. Translation gives CASSQDLRTGSEGGYTF.

In this sample, this clonotype turned up a few times. The genes are TRBV5-1 and TRBJ2-2, with 13 nucleotides matching TRBD2. CDR1 is SGHRS, CDR2 YFSETQ, per germline. This CDR3 is 16 amino acids long. V lost 4 bases, J lost 5 bases, and 5 bases stayed unmatched. The CDR3 bases are TGCGCCAGCAGCCCATGGACTAGCGGGGGAACCGGGGAGCTGTTTTTT. Encoded protein: CASSPWTSGGTGELFF. Using reference TRBV5-1 and TRBJ2-2 for the parts outside the CDR3, the full variable domain is KAGVTQTPRYLIKTRGQQVTLSCSPISGHRSVSWYQQTPGQGLQFLFEYFSETQRNKGNFPGRFSGRQFSNSRSEMNVSTLELGDSALYLCASSPWTSGGTGELFFGEGSRLTVL.

V and J are TRBV12-3 or TRBV12-4 and TRBJ2-1, with TRBD2 matching 7 bases. This CDR3 has 15 residues. Losses at the gene ends were 10 bases for V and 0 bases for J; bases not matched to a gene: 9. DNA of the CDR3: TGTGCCACTACAAGCGGGGTCATCTCCTACAATGAGCAGTTCTTC. The encoded protein is CATTSGVISYNEQFF.

In nucleotides, the CDR3 is TGTGCCATCAGAAACCGGGACAGGATGAACACTGAAGCTTTCTTT. Translation: CAIRNRDRMNTEAFF. The V and J genes are TRBV10-3 and TRBJ1-1; TRBD1 matches 8 bases. CDR1 and CDR2 from the germline V gene are ENHRY and SYGVKD. The CDR3 sequence is 15 residues long. Germline trimming cut 6 bases from V and 0 bases from J; bases unmatched to any gene: 6.

This chain links TRBV2 with TRBJ2-5; D ambiguous. Trimming cost V 1 base and J 4 bases, with 10 bases left between them. This CDR3 comprises 14 residues. Germline values: CDR1 SNHLY, CDR2 FYNNEI. CDR3 residues: CASSEDGFGETQYF. In DNA, the CDR3 is TGTGCCAGCAGTGAAGATGGGTTTGGAGAGACCCAGTACTTC. The full variable domain, completed using reference TRBV2 and TRBJ2-5, is EPEVTQTPSHQVTQMGQEVILRCVPISNHLYFYWYRQILGQKVEFLVSFYNNEISEKSEIFDDQFSVERPDGSNFTLKIRSTKLEDSAMYFCASSEDGFGETQYFGPGTRLLVL.

The J gene is TRBJ2-1, the V gene TRBV25-1, with TRBD1 matching over 10 bases. Trimming cost V 5 bases and J 3 bases; bases outside gene matches: 10. Per the germline V gene, CDR1 is MGHDK and CDR2 is SYGVNS. The CDR3 runs to 17 residues. As DNA, the CDR3 is TGTGCCAGCAGTCCCCCTCCCGGACAGGGGGACTACAATGAGCAGTTCTTC. Translated: CASSPPPGQGDYNEQFF.

This clonotype was counted only a few times. This sequence joins TRBV6-2 or TRBV6-3 and TRBJ2-1; 8 bases align to TRBD1. Germline loops: CDR1 MNHEY, CDR2 SVGEGT. The junction had 15 bases not matched to a gene; V was cut back by 6 bases and J by 8 bases. The length of the CDR3 is 16 residues. CDR3 nucleotide sequence: TGTGCCAGCAGCCTCGGCACAGGGGGTGTATTGTATGAGCAGTTCTTC. This translates into CASSLGTGGVLYEQFF.

J is TRBJ2-7 and V is TRBV12-3 or TRBV12-4; no clear D. CDR3 length: 15 residues. V shed 3 bases and J shed 0 bases, with 12 bases lying between them. The CDR3 nucleotides read TGTGCCAGCAGTTTTGGTTTTGGCCGCTCCTACGAGCAGTACTTC. Amino acid sequence: CASSFGFGRSYEQYF.

This clonotype was detected ten times or more. The genes are TRBV5-1 and TRBJ2-5, with D possibly TRBD1 on 6 matching bases. The CDR3 totals 14 residues. CDR1 is SGHRS and CDR2 is YFSETQ in the germline V gene. The germline V and J ends were trimmed by 4 bases and 4 bases, with 14 bases remaining between them. The CDR3 sequence is CASSPGQQGETQYF. The CDR3 region has the DNA TGCGCCAGCAGCCCCGGACAGCAGGGAGAGACCCAGTACTTC.

The table lists this clonotype with a few counts. The V gene is TRBV27, the J gene TRBJ1-1, with D hard to call. Per the germline V gene, CDR1 is MNHEY and CDR2 is SMNVEV (reference sequence). This CDR3 has 14 amino acids. V was clipped by 4 bases and J by 1 base, with 10 bases between them. The CDR3 loop reads CASSSYRPNTEAFF. In DNA form, the CDR3 reads TGTGCCAGCAGTTCTTACAGACCGAACACTGAAGCTTTCTTT.

This clonotype was found a few times. V usage is TRBV20-1 and J usage is TRBJ2-7, with 9 bases matching TRBD2. CDR1 is DFQATT and CDR2 is SNEGSKA in the germline V gene (reference sequence). The trim removed 3 bases at V and 3 bases at J, leaving 12 bases unmatched. The CDR3 has 16 amino acids. CDR3 amino acids: CSASSSLAGDGYEQYF. As DNA, the CDR3 is TGCAGTGCTAGTTCTTCCTTAGCGGGAGATGGCTACGAGCAGTACTTC.

This clonotype showed up many times. The chain is built from TRBV12-3 or TRBV12-4 and TRBJ1-1; 8 bases fit TRBD1. V lost 6 bases and J lost 7; bases outside the gene matches: 1. CDR3 size: 11 residues. The CDR3 here is CASRGQVEAFF. CDR3 bases: TGTGCCAGCAGGGGACAGGTTGAAGCTTTCTTT.

The chain combines TRBV2 with TRBJ2-7, with D possibly matching TRBD2 (6 bases). V was trimmed by 8 bases and J by 0 bases, leaving 14 bases between them. The CDR3 loop spans 14 amino acids. Per germline, CDR1 SNHLY and CDR2 FYNNEI. CDR3 protein: CASRAGPNSYEQYF. Here the CDR3 DNA reads TGTGCCAGCCGGGCGGGGCCAAACTCCTACGAGCAGTACTTC.